The next 19 T cell receptor beta chains were all read from a single sample in a study of T cells in Graves' hyperthyroidism and ophthalmopathy. Amplified TCR beta CDR3 regions came from RNA transcripts. When the TCR CDR3 underwent first-round RT-PCR, the HTBI primer set was used. TCRdb itself ran the multiplex PCR reads through MiXCR, one entry per CDR3 protein. Of about 620,000 distinct CDR3 sequences listed, 15% to 20% are singletons. Material: blood. The receptors derive from a woman aged 30 to 39 with Graves' hyperthyroidism.

This clonotype was counted many times. This chain uses TRBV6-5 with TRBJ2-5, with TRBD1 identical over 8 bases. The CDR3 length is 17 residues. V lost 2 bases, J lost 5 bases, and 13 bases stayed unmatched. The germline V gene has CDR1 MNHEY and CDR2 SVGAGI. CDR3 bases: TGTGCCAGCAGTTACCCTGGGACAGGCCCCAGGGGGGAGACCCAGTACTTC. Amino acid sequence: CASSYPGTGPRGETQYF.

This clonotype was observed many times. The rearrangement joins TRBV7-9 to TRBJ2-1; no clear D. V lost 4 bases and J lost 6, with 16 bases in between. Germline V gene data show CDR1 as SEHNR and CDR2 as FQNEAQ (reference sequence). The CDR3 sequence is 15 residues long. The CDR3 here is CASSWSRRLFNEQFF. CDR3 coding DNA: TGTGCCAGCAGCTGGAGCAGGCGTCTATTCAATGAGCAGTTCTTC.

Of note for this clonotype: One junction end disagrees with the germline gene, perhaps due to a read error. V gene TRBV3-1 combines with J gene TRBJ1-2, with TRBD1 identical over 8 bases. The CDR3 is 19 amino acids. CDR1 is LGHDT, CDR2 YNNKEL, per germline (reference sequence). The CDR3 spells CASSQVPKLSTGDSYGYTF. The CDR3 DNA follows: TGCGCCAGCAGCCAAGTCCCAAAATTATCGACAGGGGATAGCTATGGCTACACCTTC.

In its sample, this clonotype was seen many times. The chain has TRBV5-1 and TRBJ1-1; no clear D gene. Trimming took 0 bases from V and 1 from J, leaving 7 bases between them. The CDR3 has 14 amino acids. Germline V CDR1 and CDR2: SGHRS, YFSETQ. CDR3 sequence: CASSLDHWNTEAFF. CDR3 nucleotides: TGCGCCAGCAGCTTGGATCACTGGAACACTGAAGCTTTCTTT.

V and J are TRBV4-2 and TRBJ2-3, with 7 bases aligning to TRBD1. V was pared by 1 base and J by 4 bases, with 11 bases of the junction left unmatched. The CDR3 spans 17 residues. Germline lookup yields CDR1 LGHNA and CDR2 YNFKEQ. As DNA, the CDR3 is TGTGCCAGCAGCCAAGGCCCACCGCAGGGGGATTCAGATACGCAGTATTTT. Its protein is CASSQGPPQGDSDTQYF.

This clonotype was detected many times. The chain links TRBV6-6 to TRBJ2-7; D possibly corresponds to TRBD2 (6 bases). The germline V and J ends were trimmed by 2 bases and 3 bases, with 23 bases remaining between them. This CDR3 is 18 amino acids long. Germline CDR1 reads MNHNY; CDR2 reads SVGAGI (reference sequence). CDR3 sequence: CASSYATWDLERIYEQYF. CDR3 nucleotide sequence: TGTGCCAGCAGTTACGCGACTTGGGACTTGGAAAGGATCTACGAGCAGTACTTC.

At least ten counts were recorded for this clonotype. The chain couples TRBV7-2 to TRBJ2-2, with D tentatively TRBD2 (6 bases). The V gene's germline CDR1 is SGHTA and CDR2 FQGNSA. This CDR3 is built from 15 residues. Trimming cost V 1 base and J 6 bases, with 12 bases left between them. This chain's CDR3 is CASSLGGGAAGELFF. CDR3 in DNA: TGTGCCAGCAGCTTAGGTGGAGGGGCGGCCGGGGAGCTGTTTTTT.

The table lists this clonotype with a few counts. A read error is possible here, since a much larger clone lies one base away. The genes are TRBV3-1 and TRBJ1-5; tentative D call: TRBD1 (5 bases). The germline V and J ends were trimmed by 5 bases and 6 bases, with 8 bases remaining between them. From germline, CDR1 is LGHDT and CDR2 YNNKEL (reference sequence). This CDR3 spans 12 amino acids. In DNA, the CDR3 is TGTGCCAGCAGCTTCCAGGGTCAGCCCCAGCATTTT. Its translation is CASSFQGQPQHF.

The chain joins TRBV9 to TRBJ2-7; 10 bases line up with TRBD1. Trimming removed 0 bases from V and 7 bases from J; junction bases left unmatched: 7. Per the germline V gene, CDR1 is SGDLS and CDR2 is YYNGEE. The CDR3 is made up of 15 amino acids. As DNA, the CDR3 is TGTGCCAGCAGCGTAGGGGGGACAGGGGTAGAAGAGCAGTACTTC. Its translation: CASSVGGTGVEEQYF.

The chain has TRBV9 and TRBJ2-1, with D unresolved. From germline, CDR1 is SGDLS and CDR2 YYNGEE. This CDR3 contains 16 residues. Trimming shortened V by 4 bases and J by 0 bases, and 14 bases separated the two germline ends. The CDR3 is CASSLPRRTSYNEQFF. Written as DNA, the CDR3 is TGTGCCAGCAGCCTACCCCGTCGTACCTCCTACAATGAGCAGTTCTTC.

Worth noting for this clonotype: A much more abundant neighbour one base away suggests this may be a read error. The gene calls are TRBV30 and TRBJ2-7, with a tentative D call TRBD2 (6 bases). Germline-derived CDR1 and CDR2 are GTSNPN and SVGIG (reference sequence). This CDR3 has 14 residues. Trimming pared 4 bases from V and 0 bases from J, leaving 13 bases between. The CDR3 nucleotides are TGTGCCTGGACCCTAAGAGCGGGCTCCTACGAGCAGTACTTC. Protein product: CAWTLRAGSYEQYF.

The rearrangement links TRBV20-1 to TRBJ1-5, with a weak D call TRBD1 (5 bases). The CDR3 runs 17 residues. V was trimmed by 0 bases and J by 0 bases, leaving 15 bases between them. Germline assignment: CDR1 DFQATT and CDR2 SNEGSKA (reference sequence). This CDR3 is CSARDKLGVYSNQPQHF. For the CDR3, the DNA is TGCAGTGCTAGAGATAAACTGGGGGTTTATAGCAATCAGCCCCAGCATTTT.

V is TRBV5-1 and J is TRBJ2-5; D perhaps matches TRBD2 (6 bases). The V gene's germline CDR1 is SGHRS and CDR2 YFSETQ. V was clipped by 5 bases and J by 1 base, with 15 bases between them. The CDR3 length is 15 residues. The DNA of the CDR3 is TGCGCCAGCAGTGGGCGGGGCTACACCCAAGAGACCCAGTACTTC. This translates into CASSGRGYTQETQYF.

The sample holds many counts of this clonotype. V gene TRBV10-3 combines with J gene TRBJ2-3, with TRBD2 matching 7 bases. With 7 bases clipped from V and 5 bases from J, the junction kept 27 bases outside the gene matches. This CDR3 is built from 20 residues. CDR1 ENHRY and CDR2 SYGVKD come from the germline V gene. CDR3 DNA sequence: TGTGCCATCAAGGATACGGCGGGGGAATTAGGGCGGGAGTTCATAGATACGCAGTATTTT. Translated: CAIKDTAGELGREFIDTQYF.

This clonotype appeared many times. This sequence joins TRBV2 and TRBJ2-7; 12 nucleotides agree with TRBD2. The CDR3 runs to 18 residues. Germline CDR1 is SNHLY and CDR2 is FYNNEI. V lost 2 bases and J lost 2; bases outside the gene matches: 10. DNA of the CDR3: TGTGCCAGCAGTGAATGGGCTAGCGGGAGGGCATCTGCCTACGAGCAGTACTTC. Translated, it gives CASSEWASGRASAYEQYF.

This clonotype has ten or more counts. This sequence joins TRBV6-1 and TRBJ2-1; TRBD2 aligns across 9 bases. This CDR3 contains 20 residues. Unmatched junction bases numbered 19, after V lost 7 bases and J lost 0 bases. Per germline, CDR1 MNHNS and CDR2 SASEGT. The CDR3 is CASIKHQWGYSGSSYNEQFF. CDR3 nucleotide sequence: TGTGCCAGCATCAAACACCAATGGGGATATAGCGGGAGCTCCTACAATGAGCAGTTCTTC.

This clonotype has a single count. Possible read error: a much larger clone is one base away. The gene calls are TRBV11-2 and TRBJ2-2; D remains ambiguous. This CDR3 is 14 amino acids long. Trimming pared 2 bases from V and 1 base from J, leaving 5 bases between. Looked up from germline, CDR1 is SGHAT and CDR2 is FQNNGV. CDR3 sequence reads: CASSLHLNTGELFF. In DNA form, the CDR3 reads TGTGCCAGCAGCTTACATTTGAACACCGGGGAGCTGTTTTTT. Complete variable domain (other parts from reference TRBV11-2 and TRBJ2-2): EAGVAQSPRYKIIEKRQSVAFWCNPISGHATLYWYQQILGQGPKLLIQFQNNGVVDDSQLPKDRFSAERLKGVDSTLKIQPAKLEDSAVYLCASSLHLNTGELFFGEGSRLTVL.

J is TRBJ2-7 and V is TRBV11-2; D unclear. This CDR3 spans 16 amino acids. Germline CDR1 is SGHAT and CDR2 is FQNNGV. V gave up 3 bases and J gave up 3 bases, with 18 bases separating them. In DNA, the CDR3 is TGTGCCAGCAGCTTTGCCTCCGCTCAAAGGCGCTACGAGCAGTACTTC. Protein product: CASSFASAQRRYEQYF. The variable domain in full, completed from reference TRBV11-2 and TRBJ2-7, reads EAGVAQSPRYKIIEKRQSVAFWCNPISGHATLYWYQQILGQGPKLLIQFQNNGVVDDSQLPKDRFSAERLKGVDSTLKIQPAKLEDSAVYLCASSFASAQRRYEQYFGPGTRLTVT.

This clonotype was seen at least ten times. The chain has TRBV5-6 and TRBJ2-7; TRBD1 matches 7 bases. CDR1 and CDR2 (germline): SGHDT, YYEEEE. This CDR3 has 14 residues. V gave up 5 bases and J gave up 2 bases; unmatched junction bases: 7. The CDR3 loop reads CASSFRDRAYEQYF. The CDR3 region has the DNA TGTGCCAGCAGTTTCCGGGACAGAGCCTACGAGCAGTACTTC.